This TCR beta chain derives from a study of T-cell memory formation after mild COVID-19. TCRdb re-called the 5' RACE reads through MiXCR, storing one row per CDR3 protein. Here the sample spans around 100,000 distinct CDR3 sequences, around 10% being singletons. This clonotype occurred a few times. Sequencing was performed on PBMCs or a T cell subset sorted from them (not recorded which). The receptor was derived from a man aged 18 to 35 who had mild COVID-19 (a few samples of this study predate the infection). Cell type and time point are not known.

The CDR3 DNA reads as TGCGCCAGCAGCCAGCTCGGGACAGTCTACGAGCAGTACTTC. Protein: CASSQLGTVYEQYF. The chain combines TRBV4-1 with TRBJ2-7, with 7 bases that match TRBD1. CDR1 MGHRA and CDR2 YSYEKL come from the germline V gene. The junction had 5 bases not matched to a gene; V was cut back by 3 bases and J by 3 bases. The CDR3 is made up of 14 amino acids.